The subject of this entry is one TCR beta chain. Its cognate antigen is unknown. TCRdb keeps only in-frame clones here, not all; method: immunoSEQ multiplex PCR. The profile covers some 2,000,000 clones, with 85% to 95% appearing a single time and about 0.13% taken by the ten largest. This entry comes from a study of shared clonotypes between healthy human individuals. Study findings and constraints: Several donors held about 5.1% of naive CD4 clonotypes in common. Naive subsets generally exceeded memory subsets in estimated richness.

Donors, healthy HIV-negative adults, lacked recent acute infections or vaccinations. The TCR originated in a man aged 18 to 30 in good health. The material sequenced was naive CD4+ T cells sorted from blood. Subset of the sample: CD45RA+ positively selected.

This chain's CDR3 is CASSLFGGATDTQYF. The DNA of the CDR3 is TGTGCCAGCAGCTTGTTCGGGGGGGCAACAGATACGCAGTATTTT. The chain couples TRBV5-6 to TRBJ2-3, with TRBD2 identical over 8 bases. This CDR3 is built from 15 residues. Germline values: CDR1 SGHDT, CDR2 YYEEEE. The V gene end was trimmed by 1 base and the J gene end by 3 bases; junction bases not matched to a gene: 4.